These T cell receptor beta chains were read from a single sample in a study of cytomegalovirus exposure and HLA in healthy donors. Clones were read by immunoSEQ multiplex PCR, and TCRdb kept only the in-frame ones, dropping some. The sample consists of just over 150,000 clones, roughly 70% of them appearing once. Sequenced material: PBMCs. The receptor source for this set is a man in his forties in good health and CMV-seropositive. Each CDR3 is given with its conserved first and last residue. The order of the fields is V gene, clone size, J gene, CDR3 protein. A clone size is listed for some rows: how often the clone was seen (once, few, many), or a class if it is expanded.

TRBV6-1	.	TRBJ2-3	CASSEQSTDTQYF
TRBV29-1	.	TRBJ1-2	CSVDSLIYGYTF
TRBV19	.	TRBJ1-5	CASSGGAYGNQPQHF
TRBV5-1	.	TRBJ2-7	CASSSVGAGEQYF
TRBV10-3	.	TRBJ1-1	CAISEWGQGASNTEAFF
TRBV9	.	TRBJ1-6	CASSVNQGNNSPLHF
TRBV2	.	TRBJ1-2	CASWDRGDYGYTF
TRBV25-1	.	TRBJ1-2	CASSPTTGPNAGGYTF
TRBV15	.	TRBJ1-1	CATSRGLDRTFTEAFF
TRBV25-1	.	TRBJ2-1	CASSDEGGRYNEQFF
TRBV9	.	TRBJ2-7	CASSVSGGLYEQYF
TRBV7-8	.	TRBJ1-1	CASSWGGLEGTEAFF
TRBV5-1	.	TRBJ1-3	CASSVTGTGYGNTIYF
TRBV6-5	.	TRBJ2-6	CASRKGGPGANVLTF
TRBV11-2	.	TRBJ1-2	CASALGGGKIHGYTF
TRBV5-6	.	TRBJ2-5	CASSSSTRGIFLVDETQYF
TRBV18	.	TRBJ2-3	CASSPELNTDTQYF
TRBV19	.	TRBJ2-5	CASSSKGPKGGETQYF
TRBV10-3	medium-sized	TRBJ1-1	CAISESRVADTEAFF
TRBV5-8	.	TRBJ2-7	CASRQGMEQYF
TRBV25-1	.	TRBJ2-1	CASSDGVWFF
TRBV11-2	.	TRBJ2-2	CASSSMRGTGELFF
TRBV9	few	TRBJ2-3	CASRRQGEDTQYF
TRBV18	.	TRBJ1-5	CASSLLGRDDYNQPQHF
TRBV19	.	TRBJ2-1	CASADRGLHNEQFF
TRBV5-7	.	TRBJ1-2	CASSFGTGPLNYGYTF
TRBV6-1	.	TRBJ1-3	CASLRDRNTIYF
TRBV13	.	TRBJ2-2	CASSLTGLANTGELFF
TRBV14	.	TRBJ2-2	CASSQAPQTGELFF
TRBV5-4	.	TRBJ2-7	CASSSTVSPEQYF
TRBV19	.	TRBJ1-2	CASSMAAGLTNYGYTF
TRBV11-2	.	TRBJ2-5	CASSLDGHKQETQYF
TRBV5-1	.	TRBJ2-7	CASSLDRGLDEQYF
TRBV7-9	many	TRBJ2-1	CASSLFGQGLSNEQFF
TRBV19	.	TRBJ1-5	CASSILGTGYSNQPQHF
TRBV5-6	.	TRBJ1-3	CASSLTGGSGNTIYF
TRBV7-3	.	TRBJ2-1	CASSQGIWNEQFF
TRBV9	once	TRBJ1-4	CASSKGTVDEKLFF
TRBV6-6	once	TRBJ1-1	CASSYPTGMNTEAFF
TRBV19	.	.	CASTNGGADEQYF
TRBV30	.	TRBJ1-5	CAWSPGGEPQHF
TRBV6-5	.	TRBJ1-2	CASSSGGYYGYTF
TRBV4-1	.	TRBJ2-2	CASSQDLIAGGLGMSGELFF
TRBV10-3	.	TRBJ2-2	CAISGGQSNTGELFF
TRBV4-2	few	TRBJ2-3	CASSQLAGGPDTQYF
TRBV6-1	.	TRBJ2-2	CASSEGTVNTGELFF
TRBV7-9	few	TRBJ2-1	CASSFGQGLVDEQFF
TRBV25-1	.	TRBJ2-3	CASSDLAGGNTDTQYF
TRBV5-4	.	TRBJ1-1	CASTRTGKAMNTEAFF
TRBV19	.	TRBJ2-1	CASSIQRGFPSYNEQFF